These T cell receptor beta chains were read from a single sample in a study of T cell responses to AZD1222 COVID-19 vaccine. Generated by immunoSEQ multiplex PCR, the TCRdb table keeps only in-frame clones and is missing some. There are more than 75,000 clones in the sample; 88% occur only once, and roughly 7.2% lies in the top ten. The input for sequencing was peripheral blood, taken 28 days after the second AZD1222 dose. These receptors came from an adult who received the AZD1222 COVID-19 vaccine. CDR3s include the opening cysteine and the closing phenylalanine or tryptophan. The D gene is left open where the match is weak. Size is omitted from some rows. Given values are once, few, many or a class for expanded clones.

CDR3	DNA	V	J	size	D
CASSRTGVNTGELFF	TGTGCCAGCAGCCGGACAGGGGTAAACACCGGGGAGCTGTTTTTT	TRBV7-9	TRBJ2-2	NA	TRBD1
CASRITGEETQYF	TGTGCCAGCAGAATTACCGGGGAGGAGACCCAGTACTTC	TRBV28	TRBJ2-5	NA	NA
CASSVVGEKLFF	TGTGCCAGCAGTGTGGTCGGGGAAAAACTGTTTTTT	TRBV28	TRBJ1-4	NA	NA
CASLGQSTSGANVLTF	TGTGCCAGCCTGGGACAGTCCACCTCTGGGGCCAACGTCCTGACTTTC	TRBV27	TRBJ2-6	NA	TRBD1
CASSRLQGNEQFF	TGTGCCAGTAGTAGGCTACAGGGCAATGAGCAGTTCTTC	TRBV19	TRBJ2-1	NA	NA
CAWSVQGNSPLHF	TGTGCCTGGAGTGTCCAGGGGAATTCACCCCTCCACTTT	TRBV30	TRBJ1-6	NA	NA
CASSYSPANTEAFF	TGTGCCAGCAGTTACTCGCCAGCGAACACTGAAGCTTTCTTT	TRBV6-6	TRBJ1-1	NA	NA
CASSLFFRSPLHF	TGTGCCAGCAGTTTATTTTTTCGATCACCCCTCCACTTT	TRBV27	TRBJ1-6	NA	NA
CATSDEAYRRLAVIGSTGELFF	TGTGCCACCAGTGACGAAGCTTACCGGCGACTAGCGGTAATAGGGAGCACCGGGGAGCTGTTTTTT	TRBV24-1	TRBJ2-2	once	TRBD2
CASRDTSSYNEQFF	TGTGCCAGCCGGGACACCAGCTCCTACAATGAGCAGTTCTTC	TRBV2	TRBJ2-1	NA	NA
CASSAAGGLSNQPQHF	TGTGCCAGCAGTGCCGCCGGGGGCTTAAGCAATCAGCCCCAGCATTTT	TRBV27	TRBJ1-5	NA	NA
CASSFGDRRGYTF	TGTGCCAGCAGCTTCGGCGACAGGCGGGGCTACACCTTC	TRBV7-9	TRBJ1-2	NA	NA
CASGGARRYNEQFF	TGTGCCAGCGGGGGGGCCCGGAGGTACAATGAGCAGTTCTTC	TRBV2	TRBJ2-1	NA	NA
CASRVTGGTSTEAFF	TGTGCCAGCAGGGTCACAGGGGGCACATCCACTGAAGCTTTCTTT	TRBV28	TRBJ1-1	NA	TRBD1
CASRRPLPPYEQYF	TGTGCCAGCAGAAGACCCCTACCCCCGTACGAGCAGTACTTC	TRBV11-2	TRBJ2-7	NA	NA
CASSLFLRNTEAFF	TGTGCCAGCAGCTTATTTCTAAGGAACACTGAAGCTTTCTTT	TRBV11-2	TRBJ1-1	NA	NA
CASSLLAGTNEQYF	TGTGCCAGCAGTTTACTAGCGGGGACCAACGAGCAGTACTTC	TRBV28	TRBJ2-7	NA	TRBD2
CATSRGGALNTEAFF	TGTGCCACCAGCAGAGGTGGGGCACTGAACACTGAAGCTTTCTTT	TRBV15	TRBJ1-1	NA	NA
CASSFGQGLYTF	TGTGCCAGCAGTTTTGGTCAGGGTCTTTACACCTTC	TRBV6-6	TRBJ1-2	NA	NA
CASELAGAGELFF	TGTGCCAGCGAACTAGCGGGAGCCGGGGAGCTGTTTTTT	TRBV6-5	TRBJ2-2	NA	TRBD2
CASSFNLGTQYF	TGTGCCAGCAGTTTCAATCTGGGGACGCAGTATTTT	TRBV27	TRBJ2-3	NA	NA
CASSAFQGVRGYTF	TGTGCCAGCAGCGCATTTCAGGGGGTTCGCGGCTACACCTTC	TRBV27	TRBJ1-2	NA	TRBD1
CASSPGRGPRSLSYEQYF	TGCGCCAGCAGTCCGGGGAGGGGACCCCGATCACTCTCCTACGAGCAGTACTTC	TRBV10-1	TRBJ2-7	NA	TRBD2
CAWSERINEKLFF	TGTGCCTGGAGTGAACGAATTAATGAAAAACTGTTTTTT	TRBV30	TRBJ1-4	once	NA
CASRAQRGQGSGYTF	TGTGCCAGCAGGGCCCAGAGGGGACAGGGAAGTGGCTACACCTTC	TRBV9	TRBJ1-2	NA	TRBD1
CSVDLPYTGELFF	TGCAGCGTTGATCTTCCCTACACCGGGGAGCTGTTTTTT	TRBV29-1	TRBJ2-2	NA	NA
CASSWGPRDLYGYTF	TGTGCCAGCAGCTGGGGGCCGCGGGACCTCTATGGCTACACCTTC	TRBV7-6	TRBJ1-2	few	NA
CASSPRLAGVGEQFF	TGCGCCAGCAGCCCCCGACTAGCGGGAGTCGGTGAGCAGTTCTTC	TRBV4-1	TRBJ2-1	NA	TRBD2
CASSPTSGRYTEAFF	TGTGCCAGCAGTCCGACTTCCGGCCGCTACACTGAAGCTTTCTTT	TRBV28	TRBJ1-1	NA	NA
CATSDVGTDKNIQYF	TGTGCCACCAGTGACGTCGGGACAGATAAAAACATTCAGTACTTC	TRBV24-1	TRBJ2-4	NA	TRBD1
CASSLGNTGELFF	TGTGCCAGCAGCTTGGGGAACACCGGGGAGCTGTTTTTT	TRBV7-3	TRBJ2-2	NA	NA
CASIGDSPVGYTF	TGTGCCAGTATCGGGGACAGCCCGGTAGGCTACACCTTC	TRBV19	TRBJ1-2	NA	TRBD1
CASNADRVNSPLHF	TGTGCCAGCAACGCGGACAGGGTAAATTCACCCCTCCACTTT	TRBV7-2	TRBJ1-6	NA	TRBD1
CASSYSDRGYGYTF	TGTGCCAGCAGTTACTCGGACAGGGGATATGGCTACACCTTC	TRBV6-5	TRBJ1-2	NA	TRBD1
CASSLHRGSTDTQYF	TGTGCCAGCAGCCTTCATCGGGGTAGCACAGATACGCAGTATTTT	TRBV6-5	TRBJ2-3	NA	NA
CASTSVGGHNSPLHF	TGTGCCAGCACCTCGGTAGGGGGCCATAATTCACCCCTCCACTTT	TRBV28	TRBJ1-6	NA	TRBD1
CASSRQGNQPQHF	TGTGCCAGCAGTAGACAGGGGAATCAGCCCCAGCATTTT	TRBV2	TRBJ1-5	NA	TRBD1
CAWSRTANYGYTF	TGTGCCTGGAGTCGGACAGCTAACTATGGCTACACCTTC	TRBV30	TRBJ1-2	NA	NA
CAAGEGISYEQYF	TGTGCCGCCGGGGAGGGAATCTCCTACGAGCAGTACTTC	TRBV19	TRBJ2-7	NA	TRBD2
CASTSRRGHDNEQFF	TGTGCCAGCACCTCCCGCCGGGGGCACGACAATGAGCAGTTCTTC	TRBV5-6	TRBJ2-1	NA	NA
CASSDTASGISEQFF	TGTGCCAGCAGTGACACGGCTAGCGGGATCTCTGAGCAGTTCTTC	TRBV6-4	TRBJ2-1	once	TRBD2
CASSLTRALGYTF	TGTGCCAGCAGCTTAACGAGGGCCTTGGGCTACACCTTC	TRBV7-8	TRBJ1-2	once	NA
CASRGRGWGNEKLFF	TGCGCCAGCAGGGGTAGGGGCTGGGGTAATGAAAAACTGTTTTTT	TRBV5-1	TRBJ1-4	NA	NA
CASSPSRNEQYF	TGTGCCAGCAGCCCCAGTAGAAACGAGCAGTACTTC	TRBV7-8	TRBJ2-7	NA	NA
CASSLGRESYNEQFF	TGTGCCAGCAGCTTGGGGCGGGAGTCCTACAATGAGCAGTTCTTC	TRBV11-1	TRBJ2-1	once	TRBD2
CASIATDSYYGYTF	TGTGCCAGTATCGCCACGGACAGTTACTATGGCTACACCTTC	TRBV19	TRBJ1-2	NA	NA
CASSRTGLNEQFF	TGTGCCAGCAGCCGGACAGGGTTAAATGAGCAGTTCTTC	TRBV5-8	TRBJ2-1	NA	TRBD1
CASSPRWDRDLMNTEAFF	TGTGCCAGCAGCCCCCGTTGGGACAGGGACCTCATGAACACTGAAGCTTTCTTT	TRBV7-7	TRBJ1-1	NA	TRBD1
CASSSVAGREQFF	TGTGCCAGCAGCTCTGTAGCGGGGCGGGAGCAGTTCTTC	TRBV5-5	TRBJ2-1	NA	TRBD2